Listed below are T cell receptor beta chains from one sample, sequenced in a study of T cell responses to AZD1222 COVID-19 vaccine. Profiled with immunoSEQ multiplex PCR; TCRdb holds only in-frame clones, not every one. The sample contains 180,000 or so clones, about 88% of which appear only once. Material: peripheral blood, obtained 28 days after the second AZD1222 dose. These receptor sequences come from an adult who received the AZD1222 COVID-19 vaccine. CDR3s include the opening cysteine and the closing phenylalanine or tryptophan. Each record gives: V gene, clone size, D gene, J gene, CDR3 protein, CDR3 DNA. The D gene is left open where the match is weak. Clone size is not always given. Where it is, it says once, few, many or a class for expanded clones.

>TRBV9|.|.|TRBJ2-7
CASSVSPTSNYEQYF
TGTGCCAGCAGCGTTTCCCCGACTAGTAACTACGAGCAGTACTTC
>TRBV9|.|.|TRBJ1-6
CASSLTPGRDSPLHF
TGTGCCAGCAGCTTGACGCCAGGTCGGGATTCACCCCTCCACTTT
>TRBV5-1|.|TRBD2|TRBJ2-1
CASSSGTSYYNEQFF
TGCGCCAGCAGCTCCGGGACTAGCTACTACAATGAGCAGTTCTTC
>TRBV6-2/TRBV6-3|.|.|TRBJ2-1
CASSSSNEQFF
TGTGCCAGCAGCTCCTCCAATGAGCAGTTCTTC
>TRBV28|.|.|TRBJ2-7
CASSLTSLYEQYF
TGTGCCAGCAGTTTAACTAGCTTGTACGAGCAGTACTTC
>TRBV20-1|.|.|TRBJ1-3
CSASTGHSGNTIYF
TGCAGTGCTAGTACGGGGCACTCTGGAAACACCATATATTTT
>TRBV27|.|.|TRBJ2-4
CASSYNGENIQYF
TGTGCCAGCAGTTACAATGGGGAAAACATTCAGTACTTC
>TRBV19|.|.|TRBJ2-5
CASSNRGKETQYF
TGTGCCAGTAGTAATCGCGGGAAAGAGACCCAGTACTTC
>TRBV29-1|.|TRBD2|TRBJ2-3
CSVRSSGGTDTQYF
TGCAGCGTTCGGTCTAGCGGGGGTACAGATACGCAGTATTTT
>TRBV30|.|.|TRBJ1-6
CAWSSDSNSPLHF
TGTGCCTGGAGTTCGGACAGTAATTCACCCCTCCACTTT
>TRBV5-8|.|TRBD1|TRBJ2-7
CADGQGSDIFYEQYF
TGTGCAGACGGACAGGGTTCCGATATCTTCTACGAGCAGTACTTC
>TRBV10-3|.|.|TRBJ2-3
CAMGSSTDTQYF
TGTGCCATGGGTTCTAGCACAGATACGCAGTATTTT
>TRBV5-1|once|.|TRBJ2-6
CASSLAGDVSSGANVLTF
TGCGCCAGCAGCTTGGCCGGAGACGTCAGCTCTGGGGCCAACGTCCTGACTTTC
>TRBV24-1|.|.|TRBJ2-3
CATRRTSTDTQYF
TGTGCCACCCGCCGGACCTCGACAGATACGCAGTATTTT
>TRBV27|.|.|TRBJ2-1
CASSFRDTELNEQFF
TGTGCCAGCAGTTTTCGGGACACGGAACTCAATGAGCAGTTCTTC
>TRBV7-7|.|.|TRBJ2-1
CASSPPLPGSSYNEQFF
TGTGCTAGCAGCCCCCCCCTCCCGGGAAGCTCCTACAATGAGCAGTTCTTC
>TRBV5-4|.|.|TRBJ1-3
CASSIGQAKGNTIYF
TGTGCCAGCAGCATCGGGCAGGCAAAGGGAAACACCATATATTTT
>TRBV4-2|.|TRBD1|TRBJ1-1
CASSPGTGETQNTEAFF
TGTGCCAGCAGCCCAGGGACAGGCGAGACCCAGAACACTGAAGCTTTCTTT
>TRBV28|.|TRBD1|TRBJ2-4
CASSPVLGQLKNIQYF
TGTGCCAGCAGCCCTGTGCTGGGACAGCTCAAAAACATTCAGTACTTC
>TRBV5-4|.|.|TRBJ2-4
CASSQGSIRAKNIQYF
TGTGCCAGCAGCCAGGGGAGCATACGAGCCAAAAACATTCAGTACTTC
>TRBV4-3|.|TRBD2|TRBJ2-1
CASSPGWTSGRNEQFF
TGCGCCAGCAGCCCCGGGTGGACTAGCGGGAGGAATGAGCAGTTCTTC
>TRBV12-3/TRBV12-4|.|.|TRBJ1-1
CASSPQAISEAFF
TGTGCCAGCAGTCCCCAAGCCATTTCTGAAGCTTTCTTT
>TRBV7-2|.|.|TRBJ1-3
CASSSGGSTGNTIYF
TGTGCCAGCAGCTCCGGGGGCTCTACTGGAAACACCATATATTTT
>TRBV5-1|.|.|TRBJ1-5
CASSLEGSNQPQHF
TGCGCCAGCAGCTTGGAAGGGTCCAATCAGCCCCAGCATTTT
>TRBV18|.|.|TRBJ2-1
CATLPQRSSYNEQFF
TGTGCCACCCTACCCCAGCGGAGCTCCTACAATGAGCAGTTCTTC
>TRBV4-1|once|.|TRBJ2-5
CASSQEERTQYF
TGCGCCAGCAGCCAAGAAGAGAGGACCCAGTACTTC
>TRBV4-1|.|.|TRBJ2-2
CASSQVGSLTGELFF
TGCGCCAGCAGCCAAGTAGGGTCCCTCACCGGGGAGCTGTTTTTT
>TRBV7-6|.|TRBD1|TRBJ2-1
CASSASRDRRYNEQFF
TGTGCCAGCAGCGCCAGCCGGGACAGGCGATACAATGAGCAGTTCTTC
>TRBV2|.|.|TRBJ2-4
CASSEQGLNIQYF
TGTGCCAGCAGTGAGCAGGGACTAAACATTCAGTACTTC
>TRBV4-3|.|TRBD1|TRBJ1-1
CASSHADRGGTEAFF
TGCGCCAGCAGCCATGCGGACAGGGGAGGTACTGAAGCTTTCTTT
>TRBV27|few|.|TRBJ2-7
CATTGGFPYEQYF
TGTGCCACAACCGGAGGGTTCCCGTACGAGCAGTACTTC
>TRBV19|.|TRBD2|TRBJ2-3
CASSILAGPDTQYF
TGTGCCAGTAGTATTTTAGCGGGACCAGATACGCAGTATTTT
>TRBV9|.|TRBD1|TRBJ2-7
CASSVEGQGADEQYF
TGTGCCAGCAGCGTAGAAGGACAGGGGGCTGACGAGCAGTACTTC
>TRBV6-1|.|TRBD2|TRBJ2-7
CASSSPGLVSYEQYF
TGTGCCAGCAGTTCCCCAGGACTAGTCAGCTACGAGCAGTACTTC
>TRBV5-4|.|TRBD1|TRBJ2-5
CASSGRQGQETQYF
TGTGCCAGCAGCGGAAGACAGGGCCAAGAGACCCAGTACTTC
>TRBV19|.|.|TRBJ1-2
CASSRQEDVRHGYTF
TGTGCCAGTAGCAGACAGGAAGACGTGAGACATGGCTACACCTTC
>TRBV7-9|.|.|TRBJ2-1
CASSLELLVRGEQFF
TGTGCCAGCAGCTTAGAACTACTCGTCCGGGGTGAGCAGTTCTTC
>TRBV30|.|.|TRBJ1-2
CAWSINYGYTF
TGTGCCTGGAGCATTAACTATGGCTACACCTTC
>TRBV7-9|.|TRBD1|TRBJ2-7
CASSLGTGYDEQYF
TGTGCCAGCAGCTTAGGGACAGGGTACGACGAGCAGTACTTC
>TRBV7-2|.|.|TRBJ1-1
CASSPLLGGEAFF
TGTGCCAGCAGCCCACTGCTGGGGGGTGAAGCTTTCTTT
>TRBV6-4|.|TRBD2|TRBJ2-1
CASSDYDSGDEQFF
TGTGCCAGCAGTGACTATGATAGCGGGGATGAGCAGTTCTTC
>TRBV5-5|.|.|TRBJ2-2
CASRSGTPNTGELFF
TGTGCCAGCAGGTCCGGGACGCCGAACACCGGGGAGCTGTTTTTT
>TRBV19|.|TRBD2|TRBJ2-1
CATQSASGTNEQFF
TGTGCCACCCAGTCCGCTAGCGGGACTAATGAGCAGTTCTTC
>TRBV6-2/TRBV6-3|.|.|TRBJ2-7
CASSPGRGYYEQYF
TGTGCCAGCAGCCCAGGGCGGGGCTATTACGAGCAGTACTTC
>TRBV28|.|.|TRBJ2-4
CASSQGQDKNIQYF
TGTGCCAGCAGCCAGGGGCAGGACAAAAACATTCAGTACTTC
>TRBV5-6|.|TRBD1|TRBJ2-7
CASSLRGTGRSYEQYF
TGTGCCAGCAGCTTGAGGGGGACAGGGAGATCCTACGAGCAGTACTTC
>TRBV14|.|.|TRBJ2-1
CASSQVARGVYNEQFF
TGTGCCAGCAGCCAAGTGGCTAGGGGTGTCTACAATGAGCAGTTCTTC
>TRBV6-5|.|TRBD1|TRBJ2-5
CASKYRGETQYF
TGTGCCAGCAAATACAGGGGGGAGACCCAGTACTTC
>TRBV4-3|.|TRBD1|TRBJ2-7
CASSQEAGGVWEQYF
TGCGCCAGCAGCCAAGAAGCAGGGGGCGTTTGGGAGCAGTACTTC
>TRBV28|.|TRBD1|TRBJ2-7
CASSTGGYEQYF
TGTGCCAGCAGTACAGGGGGATACGAGCAGTACTTC
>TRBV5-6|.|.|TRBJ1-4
CASSSGSEGEKLFF
TGTGCCAGCAGCTCCGGGTCCGAGGGCGAAAAACTGTTTTTT
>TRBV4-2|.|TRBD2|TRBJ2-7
CASSELAGDYEQYF
TGTGCCAGCAGCGAACTAGCGGGAGACTACGAGCAGTACTTC
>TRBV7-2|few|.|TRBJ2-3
CASSSYSDTDTQYF
TGTGCCAGCAGTTCATATAGCGATACAGATACGCAGTATTTT
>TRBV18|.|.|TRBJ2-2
CASSRAPAGVTGELFF
TGTGCCAGCTCACGGGCTCCGGCAGGGGTCACCGGGGAGCTGTTTTTT
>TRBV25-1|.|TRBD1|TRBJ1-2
CASSVPTGMAYGYTF
TGTGCCAGCAGTGTCCCGACAGGGATGGCCTATGGCTACACCTTC
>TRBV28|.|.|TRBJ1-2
CASSSVRDYTF
TGTGCCAGCAGTTCGGTCAGGGACTACACCTTC
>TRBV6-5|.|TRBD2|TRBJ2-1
CASSYTRGGSYNEQFF
TGTGCCAGCAGTTACACCCGGGGAGGGTCCTACAATGAGCAGTTCTTC
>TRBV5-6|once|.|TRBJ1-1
CASSSPTGSNTEAFF
TGTGCCAGCAGCTCTCCGACAGGATCGAACACTGAAGCTTTCTTT
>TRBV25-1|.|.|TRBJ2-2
CASSVLPGGELFF
TGTGCCAGCAGCGTCCTACCCGGCGGGGAGCTGTTTTTT
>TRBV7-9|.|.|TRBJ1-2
CASSLDGHLNYGYTF
TGTGCCAGCAGCTTAGACGGACACCTAAACTATGGCTACACCTTC